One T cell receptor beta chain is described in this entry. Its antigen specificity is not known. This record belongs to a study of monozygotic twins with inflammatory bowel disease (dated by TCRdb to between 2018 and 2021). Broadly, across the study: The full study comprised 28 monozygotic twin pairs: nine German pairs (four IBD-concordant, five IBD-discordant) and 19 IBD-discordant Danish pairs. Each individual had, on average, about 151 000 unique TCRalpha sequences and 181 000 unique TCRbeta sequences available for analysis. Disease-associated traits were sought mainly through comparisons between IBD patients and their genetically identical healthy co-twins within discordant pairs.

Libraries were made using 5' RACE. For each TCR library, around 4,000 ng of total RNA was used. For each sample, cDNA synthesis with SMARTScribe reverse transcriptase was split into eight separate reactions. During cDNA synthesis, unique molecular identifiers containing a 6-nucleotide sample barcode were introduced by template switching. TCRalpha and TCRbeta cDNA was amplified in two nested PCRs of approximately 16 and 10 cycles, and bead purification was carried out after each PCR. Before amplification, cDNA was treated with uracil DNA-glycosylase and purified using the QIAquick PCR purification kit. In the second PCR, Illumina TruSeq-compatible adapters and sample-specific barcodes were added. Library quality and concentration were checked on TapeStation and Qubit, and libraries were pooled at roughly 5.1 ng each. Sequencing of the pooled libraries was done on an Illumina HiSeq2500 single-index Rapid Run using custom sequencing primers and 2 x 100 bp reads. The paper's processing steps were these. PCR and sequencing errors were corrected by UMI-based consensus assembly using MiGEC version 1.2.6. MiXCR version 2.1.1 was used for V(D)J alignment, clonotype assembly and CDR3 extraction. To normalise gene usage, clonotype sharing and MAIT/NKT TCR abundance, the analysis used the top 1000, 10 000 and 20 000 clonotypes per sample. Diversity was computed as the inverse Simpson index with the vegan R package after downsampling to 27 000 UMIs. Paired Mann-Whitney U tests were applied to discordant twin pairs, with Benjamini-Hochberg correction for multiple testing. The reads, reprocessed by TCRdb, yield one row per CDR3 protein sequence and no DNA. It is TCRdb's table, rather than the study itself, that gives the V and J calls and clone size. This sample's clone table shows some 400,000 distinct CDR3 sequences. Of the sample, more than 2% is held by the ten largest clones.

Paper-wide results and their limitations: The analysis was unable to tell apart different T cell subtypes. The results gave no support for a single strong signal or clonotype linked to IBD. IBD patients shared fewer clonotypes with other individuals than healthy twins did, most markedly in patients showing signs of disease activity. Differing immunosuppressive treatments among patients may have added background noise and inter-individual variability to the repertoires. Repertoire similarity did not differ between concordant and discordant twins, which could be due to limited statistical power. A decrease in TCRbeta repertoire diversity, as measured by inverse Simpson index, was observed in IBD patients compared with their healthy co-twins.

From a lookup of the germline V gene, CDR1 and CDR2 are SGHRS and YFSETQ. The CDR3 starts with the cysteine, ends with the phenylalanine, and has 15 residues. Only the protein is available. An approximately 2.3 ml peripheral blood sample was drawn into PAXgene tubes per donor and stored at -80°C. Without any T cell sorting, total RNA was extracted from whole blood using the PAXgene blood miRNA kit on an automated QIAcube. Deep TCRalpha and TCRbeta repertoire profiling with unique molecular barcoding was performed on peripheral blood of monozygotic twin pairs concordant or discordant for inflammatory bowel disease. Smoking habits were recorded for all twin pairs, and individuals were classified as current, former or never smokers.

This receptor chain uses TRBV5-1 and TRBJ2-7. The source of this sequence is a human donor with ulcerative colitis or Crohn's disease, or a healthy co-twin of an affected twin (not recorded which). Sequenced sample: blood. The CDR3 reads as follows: CASSLAEGRHYEQYF.